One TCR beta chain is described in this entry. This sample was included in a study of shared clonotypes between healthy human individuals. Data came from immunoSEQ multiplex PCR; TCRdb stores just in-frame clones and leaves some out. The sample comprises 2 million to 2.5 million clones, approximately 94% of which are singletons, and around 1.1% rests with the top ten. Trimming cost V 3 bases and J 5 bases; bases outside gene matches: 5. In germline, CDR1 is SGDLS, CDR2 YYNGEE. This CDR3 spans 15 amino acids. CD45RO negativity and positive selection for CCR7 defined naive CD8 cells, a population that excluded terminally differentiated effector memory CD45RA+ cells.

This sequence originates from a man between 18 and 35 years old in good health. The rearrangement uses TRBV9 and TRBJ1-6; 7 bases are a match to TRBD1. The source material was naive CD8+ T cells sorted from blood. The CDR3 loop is CASSGQGGDNSPLHF. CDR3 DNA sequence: TGTGCCAGCAGCGGCCAGGGGGGGGATAATTCACCCCTCCACTTT.